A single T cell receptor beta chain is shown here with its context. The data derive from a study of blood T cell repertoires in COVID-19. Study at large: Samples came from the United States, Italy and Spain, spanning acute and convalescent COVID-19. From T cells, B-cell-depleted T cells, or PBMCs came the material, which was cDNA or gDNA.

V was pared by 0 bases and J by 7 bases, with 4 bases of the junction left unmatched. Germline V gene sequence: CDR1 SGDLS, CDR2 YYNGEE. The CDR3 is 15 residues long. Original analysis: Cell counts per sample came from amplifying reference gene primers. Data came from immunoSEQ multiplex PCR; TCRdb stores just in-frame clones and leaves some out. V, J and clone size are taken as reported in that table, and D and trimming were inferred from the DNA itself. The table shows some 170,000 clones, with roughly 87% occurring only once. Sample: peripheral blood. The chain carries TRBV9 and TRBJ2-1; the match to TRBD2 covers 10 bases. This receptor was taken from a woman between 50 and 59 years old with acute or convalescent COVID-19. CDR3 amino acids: CASSVGGLAWNEQFF. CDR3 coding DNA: TGTGCCAGCAGCGTAGGGGGACTAGCGTGGAATGAGCAGTTCTTC.